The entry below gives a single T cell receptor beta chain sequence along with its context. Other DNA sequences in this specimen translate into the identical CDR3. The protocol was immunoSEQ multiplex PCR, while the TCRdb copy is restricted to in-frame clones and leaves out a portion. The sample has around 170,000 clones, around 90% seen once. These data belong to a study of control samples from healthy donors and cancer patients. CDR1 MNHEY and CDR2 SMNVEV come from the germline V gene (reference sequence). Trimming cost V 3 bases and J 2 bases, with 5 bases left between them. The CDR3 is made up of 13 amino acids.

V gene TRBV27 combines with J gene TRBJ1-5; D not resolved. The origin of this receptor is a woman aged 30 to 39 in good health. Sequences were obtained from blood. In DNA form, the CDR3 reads TGTGCCAGCAGTTTTCGTGGCAATCAGCCCCAGCATTTT. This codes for CASSFRGNQPQHF.